The rows below give T cell receptor beta chains drawn from one sample of a study of blood T cell repertoires in COVID-19. Repertoires were generated with immunoSEQ multiplex PCR, while TCRdb's copy carries only in-frame clones and drops some. This sample has some 130,000 clones; about 80% occur once, and the top ten carry more than 40%. Specimen: peripheral blood. The receptor set was obtained from a human donor in a cohort sampled during active COVID-19. CDR3s leave out the opening cysteine and the closing phenylalanine or tryptophan. A D gene is named only where the DNA matches it firmly.

CDR3 length | D gene | V gene | CDR3 protein
10 | - | TRBV6-5 | ASRRPGGAQH
14 | - | TRBV3-1/TRBV3-2 | ASSQVGRGAPGELF
14 | TRBD2 | TRBV11-3 | ASSRGTSGLTDTQY
15 | TRBD2 | TRBV11-3 | ASSLWAGRSDTDTQY
13 | - | TRBV6-6 | ASSYGPASPYEQY
12 | - | TRBV19 | ASSVQGGSYEQY
11 | - | TRBV18 | ASSPLAKNIQY
14 | TRBD1 | TRBV11-3 | ASSLVGQGSRETQY
12 | - | TRBV24-1 | ATSDSGVNEKLF
15 | TRBD2 | TRBV11-3 | ASSFSGLAENSYEQY
11 | TRBD1 | TRBV6-5 | ASNWDREEKLF
12 | - | TRBV2 | ASSAAGVTTEAF
12 | TRBD2 | TRBV2 | ASRGGLATDTQY
13 | TRBD2 | TRBV9 | ASSALAGGADTQY
15 | TRBD2 | TRBV3-1/TRBV3-2 | ASSHPEGGLAKNIQY
14 | TRBD1 | TRBV30 | AWSPDRGPANEKLF
11 | TRBD1 | TRBV10-3 | AISVNRGGEQY
12 | TRBD1 | TRBV2 | ASSRDREDYGYT
12 | - | TRBV6-5 | ASAGLSSYNEQF
14 | TRBD1 | TRBV14 | ASSRTGTGLFDEQF
14 | TRBD2 | TRBV7-2 | ASSLVPSGGSYEQY
11 | - | TRBV15 | ATSRGQWETQY
12 | TRBD1 | TRBV28 | ASTHATGDYGYT